This record concerns one T cell receptor beta chain sequence. Treatment given: approximately 18 received Ad26.COV2.S at low or high dose, single or two shots; 5 received placebo; per-sample allocation not given. The study sampled participants on day 63 after the first vaccine or placebo injection. The entry originates in a study of Ad26.COV2.S vaccination and SARS-CoV-2 variants. Overall study: Donor was assigned to the Ad26.COV2.S arm of trial COV1001.

The CDR3 is 15 residues long. V lost 5 bases and J 2 bases, leaving 13 bases between the germline ends. The V gene's germline CDR1 is MDHEN and CDR2 SYDVKM. Here immunoSEQ multiplex PCR was the method, and the copy in TCRdb shows in-frame clones only, minus some. The sample lists 360,000 or so clones; around 87% were seen once. This clonotype originated in a person aged 18-65 years who received the Ad26.COV2.S COVID-19 vaccine or a placebo. The source was peripheral blood, collected in a trial of Ad26.COV2.S vaccine versus placebo. This sequence joins TRBV28 and TRBJ1-5; D is undetermined. The CDR3 loop is CASSPRKGGNQPQHF. The CDR3 region has the DNA TGTGCCAGCAGTCCCCGTAAGGGTGGCAATCAGCCCCAGCATTTT.